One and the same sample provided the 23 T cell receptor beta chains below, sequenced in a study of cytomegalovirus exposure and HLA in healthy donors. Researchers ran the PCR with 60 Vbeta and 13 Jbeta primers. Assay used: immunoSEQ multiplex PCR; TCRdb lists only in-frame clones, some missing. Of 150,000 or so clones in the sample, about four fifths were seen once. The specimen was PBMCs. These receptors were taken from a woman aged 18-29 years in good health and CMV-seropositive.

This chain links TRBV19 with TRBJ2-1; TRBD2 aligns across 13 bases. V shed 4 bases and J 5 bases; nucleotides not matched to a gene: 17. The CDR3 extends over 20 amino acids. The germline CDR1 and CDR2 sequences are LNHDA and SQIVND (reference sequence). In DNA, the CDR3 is TGTGCCAGTAGTACGTGGACTAGCGGGGGCCCCGAGGCCCCACACAATGAGCAGTTCTTC. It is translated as CASSTWTSGGPEAPHNEQFF.

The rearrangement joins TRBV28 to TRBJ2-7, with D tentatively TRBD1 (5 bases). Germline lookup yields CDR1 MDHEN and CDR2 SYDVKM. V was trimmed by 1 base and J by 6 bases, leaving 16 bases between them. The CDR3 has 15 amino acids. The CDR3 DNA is TGTGCCAGCAGTTTATTCCAGGGATTAGGGCCCGAGCAGTACTTC. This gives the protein CASSLFQGLGPEQYF.

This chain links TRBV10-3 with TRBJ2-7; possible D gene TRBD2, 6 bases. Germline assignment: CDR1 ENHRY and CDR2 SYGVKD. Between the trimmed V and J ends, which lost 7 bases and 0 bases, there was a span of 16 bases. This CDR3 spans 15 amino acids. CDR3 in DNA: TGTGCCATCATCACAGCCCGGGGGATCTCCTACGAGCAGTACTTC. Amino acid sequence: CAIITARGISYEQYF.

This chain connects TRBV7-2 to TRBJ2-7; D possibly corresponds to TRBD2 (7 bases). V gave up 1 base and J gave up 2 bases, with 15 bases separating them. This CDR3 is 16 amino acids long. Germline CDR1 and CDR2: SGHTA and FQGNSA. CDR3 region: CASSLVGGGLPYEQYF. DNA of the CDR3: TGTGCCAGCAGCTTAGTTGGGGGGGGGCTTCCCTACGAGCAGTACTTC.

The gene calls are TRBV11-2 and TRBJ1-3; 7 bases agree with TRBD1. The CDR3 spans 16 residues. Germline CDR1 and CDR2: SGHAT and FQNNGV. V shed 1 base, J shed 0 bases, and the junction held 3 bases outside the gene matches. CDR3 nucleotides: TGTGCCAGCAGCTTAGGAGCAGGGGGCTCTGGAAACACCATATATTTT. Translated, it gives CASSLGAGGSGNTIYF.

The CDR3, as DNA: TGCGCCAGCAGCCCCGCCGGGTCCCCCTCCGAGCAGTACTTC. This codes for CASSPAGSPSEQYF. The chain couples TRBV5-1 to TRBJ2-7; D is uncertain. The CDR3 is 14 residues long. Trimming shortened V by 4 bases and J by 6 bases, and 17 bases separated the two germline ends. The germline V gene encodes CDR1 SGHRS and CDR2 YFSETQ.

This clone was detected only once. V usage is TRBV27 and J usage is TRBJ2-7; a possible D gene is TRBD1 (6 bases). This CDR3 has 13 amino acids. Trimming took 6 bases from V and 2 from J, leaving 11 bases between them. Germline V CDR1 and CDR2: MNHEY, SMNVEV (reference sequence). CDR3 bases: TGTGCCAGCAGCTCCGGGACAACCTACGAGCAGTACTTC. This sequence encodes CASSSGTTYEQYF.

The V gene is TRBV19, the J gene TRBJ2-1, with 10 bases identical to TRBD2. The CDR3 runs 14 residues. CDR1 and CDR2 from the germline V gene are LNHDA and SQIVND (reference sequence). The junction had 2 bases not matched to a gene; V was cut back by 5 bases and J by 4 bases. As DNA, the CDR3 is TGTGCCAGTAGTGTTAGCGGGGGGTACAATGAGCAGTTCTTC. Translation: CASSVSGGYNEQFF. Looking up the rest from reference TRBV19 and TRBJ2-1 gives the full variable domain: DGGITQSPKYLFRKEGQNVTLSCEQNLNHDAMYWYRQDPGQGLRLIYYSQIVNDFQKGDIAEGYSVSREKKESFPLTVTSAQKNPTAFYLCASSVSGGYNEQFFGPGTRLTVL.

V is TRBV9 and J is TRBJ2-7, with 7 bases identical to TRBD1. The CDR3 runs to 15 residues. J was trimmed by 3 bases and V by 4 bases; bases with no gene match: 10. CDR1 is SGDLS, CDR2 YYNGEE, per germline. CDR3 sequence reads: CASSPPGTENYEQYF. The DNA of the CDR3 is TGTGCCAGCAGCCCCCCCGGGACAGAAAACTACGAGCAGTACTTC.

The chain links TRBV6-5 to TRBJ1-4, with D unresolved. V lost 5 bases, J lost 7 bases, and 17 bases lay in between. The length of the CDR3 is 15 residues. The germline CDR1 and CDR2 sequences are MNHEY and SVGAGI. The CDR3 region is CASSRVAAALEKLFF. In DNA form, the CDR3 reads TGTGCCAGCAGTCGGGTCGCCGCTGCCCTTGAAAAACTGTTTTTT.

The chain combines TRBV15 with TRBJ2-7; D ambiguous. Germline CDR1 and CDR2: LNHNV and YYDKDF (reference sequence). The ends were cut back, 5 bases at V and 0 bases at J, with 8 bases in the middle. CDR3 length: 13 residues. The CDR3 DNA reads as TGTGCCACCAGCCTCGTTCCCTCCTACGAGCAGTACTTC. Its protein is CATSLVPSYEQYF.

This CDR3 reads CASIGQGESYNSPLHF. CDR3 bases: TGTGCCAGCATAGGACAGGGGGAATCCTATAATTCACCCCTCCACTTT. This rearrangement joins TRBV28 to TRBJ1-6; TRBD1 matches at 10 bases. The CDR3 consists of 16 residues. V lost 7 bases and J lost 1; bases outside the gene matches: 4. CDR1 MDHEN and CDR2 SYDVKM come from the germline V gene.

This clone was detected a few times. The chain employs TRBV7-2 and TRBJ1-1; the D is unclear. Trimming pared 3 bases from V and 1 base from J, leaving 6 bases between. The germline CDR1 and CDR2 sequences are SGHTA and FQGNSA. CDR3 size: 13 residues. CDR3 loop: CASSFPQNTEAFF. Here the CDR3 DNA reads TGTGCCAGCAGCTTCCCACAGAACACTGAAGCTTTCTTT.

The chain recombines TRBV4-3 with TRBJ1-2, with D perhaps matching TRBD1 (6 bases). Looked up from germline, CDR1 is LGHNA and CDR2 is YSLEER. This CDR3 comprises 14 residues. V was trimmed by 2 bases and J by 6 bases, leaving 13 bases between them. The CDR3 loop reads CASSQFRGANGYTF. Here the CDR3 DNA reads TGCGCCAGCAGCCAATTCAGGGGCGCGAATGGCTACACCTTC.

This CDR3 is CASSSRGRGGPDYEQFF. For the CDR3, the DNA is TGTGCCAGCAGTTCCCGTGGAAGGGGGGGGCCAGACTATGAGCAGTTCTTC. The V call is TRBV5-8, the J call TRBJ2-1; TRBD2 might be the D (7 bases). Per germline, CDR1 SGHTS and CDR2 YDEGEE. This CDR3 contains 17 residues. Trimming cost V 5 bases and J 8 bases, with 26 bases left between them.

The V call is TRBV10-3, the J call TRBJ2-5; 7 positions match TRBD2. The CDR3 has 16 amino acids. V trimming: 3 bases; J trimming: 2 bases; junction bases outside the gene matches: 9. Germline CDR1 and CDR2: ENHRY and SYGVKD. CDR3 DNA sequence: TGTGCCATCAGTGAAGATGGCGGGGGTACGCAAGAGACCCAGTACTTC. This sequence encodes CAISEDGGGTQETQYF.

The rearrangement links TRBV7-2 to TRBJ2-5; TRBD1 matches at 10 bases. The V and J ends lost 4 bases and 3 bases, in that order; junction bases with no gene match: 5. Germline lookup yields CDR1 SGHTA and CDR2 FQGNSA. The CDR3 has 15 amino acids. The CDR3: CASSSHGTGEETQYF. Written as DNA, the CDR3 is TGTGCCAGCAGCTCTCACGGGACAGGGGAAGAGACCCAGTACTTC. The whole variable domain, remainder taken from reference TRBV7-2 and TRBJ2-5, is GAGVSQSPSNKVTEKGKDVELRCDPISGHTALYWYRQSLGQGLEFLIYFQGNSAPDKSGLPSDRFSAERTGGSVSTLTIQRTQQEDSAVYLCASSSHGTGEETQYFGPGTRLLVL.

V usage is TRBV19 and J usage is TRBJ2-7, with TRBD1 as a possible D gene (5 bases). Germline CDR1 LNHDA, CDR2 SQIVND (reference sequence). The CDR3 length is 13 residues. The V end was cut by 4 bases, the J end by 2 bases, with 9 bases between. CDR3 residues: CASSKGVAYEQYF. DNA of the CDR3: TGTGCCAGTAGTAAAGGGGTAGCCTACGAGCAGTACTTC.

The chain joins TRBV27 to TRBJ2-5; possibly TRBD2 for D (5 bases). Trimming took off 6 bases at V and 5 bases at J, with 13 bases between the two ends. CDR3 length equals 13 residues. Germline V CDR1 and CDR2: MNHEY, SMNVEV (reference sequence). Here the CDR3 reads CASRQATRETQYF. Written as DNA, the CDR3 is TGTGCCAGCAGGCAAGCTACTAGGGAGACCCAGTACTTC.

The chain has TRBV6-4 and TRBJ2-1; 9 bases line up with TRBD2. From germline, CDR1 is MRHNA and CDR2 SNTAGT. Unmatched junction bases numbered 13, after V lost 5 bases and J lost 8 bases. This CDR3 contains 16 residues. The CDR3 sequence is CASSRRGGGAVDEQFF. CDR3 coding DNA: TGTGCCAGCAGTCGCCGAGGCGGGGGGGCCGTCGATGAGCAGTTCTTC.

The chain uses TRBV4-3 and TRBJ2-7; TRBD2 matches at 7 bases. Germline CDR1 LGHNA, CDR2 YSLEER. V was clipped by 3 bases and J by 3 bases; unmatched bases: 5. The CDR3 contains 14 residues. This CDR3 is CASSQRGFDYEQYF. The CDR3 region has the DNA TGCGCCAGCAGCCAGCGGGGGTTCGACTACGAGCAGTACTTC.

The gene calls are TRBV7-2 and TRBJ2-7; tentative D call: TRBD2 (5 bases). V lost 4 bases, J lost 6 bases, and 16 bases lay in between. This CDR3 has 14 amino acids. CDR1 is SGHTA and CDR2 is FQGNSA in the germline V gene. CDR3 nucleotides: TGTGCCAGCAGCTCCCTGGACCTAGCAGGCGAGCAGTACTTC. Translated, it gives CASSSLDLAGEQYF.

CDR3 sequence reads: CASSSTSGGHVYEQYF. DNA of the CDR3: TGTGCCAGCAGCTCCACTAGCGGGGGGCATGTATACGAGCAGTACTTC. The gene calls are TRBV5-6 and TRBJ2-7, with 12 bases lining up with TRBD2. V lost 3 bases, J lost 4 bases, and 8 bases stayed unmatched. This CDR3 has 16 amino acids. Per germline, CDR1 SGHDT and CDR2 YYEEEE.